This TCR beta chain was captured by sequencing in a study of cytomegalovirus exposure and HLA in healthy donors. 13 Jbeta primers and 60 Vbeta primers were used for the PCR. In the study's own analysis: The authors later counted about 80 million unique TCR beta chains, roughly 11 million of them shared. Profiled with immunoSEQ multiplex PCR; TCRdb holds only in-frame clones, not every one. The DNA was the basis for D and trimming; V, J and clone size are from that table. The table lists over 100,000 clones, just under 70% of them singletons. General study results and limits: Sequences of the TCR beta chain were said to predict the HLA-A and HLA-B alleles of most subjects accurately.

Germline V CDR1 and CDR2: MNHEY, SVGAGI. The CDR3 consists of 13 residues. Trimming shortened V by 11 bases and J by 2 bases, and 14 bases separated the two germline ends. Healthy people donating bone marrow made up the donors. Regarding this clone: Its antigen is as yet unknown.

The chain employs TRBV6-5 and TRBJ2-3; D might be TRBD2 (7 bases). The sequence was obtained from a woman aged 70-85 years in good health and CMV-seropositive. Sequencing was carried out using PBMCs. In nucleotides, the CDR3 is TGTGCCCTTGGGGGGGGCCACACAGATACGCAGTATTTT. Encoded protein: CALGGGHTDTQYF.